The rows below give T cell receptor beta chains drawn from one sample of a study of blood T cell repertoires in COVID-19. Libraries were prepared by immunoSEQ multiplex PCR; TCRdb keeps only in-frame clonotypes and omits some of them. The data show approximately 120,000 clones, with roughly 90% seen just once and roughly 1.1% held by the top ten. Specimen: peripheral blood. The receptors were sampled from a woman older than 75 with acute or convalescent COVID-19. CDR3s include the opening cysteine and the closing phenylalanine or tryptophan. D genes are given only for firm matches. Some rows have no size entry. The others give once, few or many, or a class for an expanded clone.

clone size,V gene,J gene,D gene,CDR3 DNA,CDR3 protein
-,TRBV9,TRBJ2-3,TRBD1,TGTGCCAGCAGCGCCCGGACAGGGAGGACAGATACGCAGTATTTT,CASSARTGRTDTQYF
-,TRBV19,TRBJ1-4,TRBD1,TGTGCCAGTAGTATCGGGACAGGAACTAATGAAAAACTGTTTTTT,CASSIGTGTNEKLFF
-,TRBV24-1,TRBJ2-2,-,TGTGCCGTACAGAGACAGGCGATGAACACCGGGGAGCTGTTTTTT,CAVQRQAMNTGELFF
-,TRBV5-4,TRBJ1-4,-,TGTGCCAGCAGCACCGAGCAGGGTCGATCTGAAAAACTGTTTTTT,CASSTEQGRSEKLFF
-,TRBV28,TRBJ1-5,-,TGTGCCAGCAGTTTACCCCTCTTACGAGGGAACCAGCCCCAGCATTTT,CASSLPLLRGNQPQHF
-,TRBV2,TRBJ2-5,-,TGTGCCAGCAGTGCTGAGGGAAGAGAGACCCAGTACTTC,CASSAEGRETQYF
-,TRBV9,TRBJ2-3,-,TGTGCCAGCTGCCAAGGGGTGTCCACAGATACGCAGTATTTT,CASCQGVSTDTQYF
-,TRBV7-9,TRBJ2-5,-,TGTGCCAGCAGCCCCTACCAGGGGGGACAGAGGTGGGAGACCCAGTACTTC,CASSPYQGGQRWETQYF
-,TRBV15,TRBJ1-5,-,TGTGCCACCAGCAGAGACAGTCAGCCCCAGCATTTT,CATSRDSQPQHF
-,TRBV15,TRBJ1-2,TRBD1,TGTGCCACCGCAAAGGGGGCGAACTATGGCTACACCTTC,CATAKGANYGYTF
-,TRBV29-1,TRBJ1-1,TRBD1,TGCAGCGTTACAGGGGAGAACACTGAAGCTTTCTTT,CSVTGENTEAFF
-,TRBV2,TRBJ1-3,-,TGTGCCAGCAGTCCCGTTAACACCATATATTTT,CASSPVNTIYF
-,TRBV7-6,TRBJ1-2,TRBD1,TGTGCCAGCAGCTTAGGCCGGGACAGGGAGTATGGCTACACCTTC,CASSLGRDREYGYTF
-,TRBV19,TRBJ1-2,-,TGTGCCAGTAAAGCCAACAGCTTAGGCAGGGGAGACTACACCTTC,CASKANSLGRGDYTF
-,TRBV7-9,TRBJ2-7,-,TGTGCCAGCAGCCAAAGCGGACTCTACGAGCAGTACTTC,CASSQSGLYEQYF
-,TRBV5-6,TRBJ2-7,TRBD2,TGTGCCAGCAGCCTTGGATTAGCGGGAGTGGGGTACTTC,CASSLGLAGVGYF
-,TRBV10-3,TRBJ2-3,-,TGTGCCATCAGTGAGTTTAGTAGCACAGATACGCAGTATTTT,CAISEFSSTDTQYF
once,TRBV28,TRBJ1-2,-,TGTGCCAGCAGGGGAGGGGCGCCTAACTATGGCTACACCTTC,CASRGGAPNYGYTF
once,TRBV5-4,TRBJ2-3,-,TGTGCCAGCAGCTCAGGGCGACTGGGAGATACGCAGTATTTT,CASSSGRLGDTQYF
-,TRBV24-1,TRBJ1-2,TRBD1,TGTGCCACCAGTAAAGGACAGGGGGCTGGCTACACCTTC,CATSKGQGAGYTF
-,TRBV6-4,TRBJ2-3,TRBD2,TGTGCCAGCAGTGCTTCTAGCGGGGGGAGGGATACGCAGTATTTT,CASSASSGGRDTQYF
-,TRBV28,TRBJ1-2,TRBD1,TGTGCCAGCAGTTTATCCAGGGGGTGGGGAAACTATGGCTACACCTTC,CASSLSRGWGNYGYTF
-,TRBV5-6,TRBJ1-5,-,TGTGCCAGCAGCCGAGTAAATCAGCCCCAGCATTTT,CASSRVNQPQHF
once,TRBV24-1,TRBJ2-1,TRBD2,TGTGCCACCAGTGACCCGACTAGCAGCTCCTACAATGAGCAGTTCTTC,CATSDPTSSSYNEQFF
-,TRBV24-1,TRBJ2-1,TRBD2,TGTGCCACCAGTGATTTGGGACTAGCGGACAATGAGCAGTTCTTC,CATSDLGLADNEQFF
-,TRBV27,TRBJ1-5,TRBD1,TGTGCCAGCAGTCCGCAGGACAGGGGGCGGTTAAGCAATCAGCCCCAGCATTTT,CASSPQDRGRLSNQPQHF
-,TRBV10-3,TRBJ2-5,TRBD2,TGTGCCATCAGTCGACTAGCGGGGGGGGGCGAGACCCAGTACTTC,CAISRLAGGGETQYF
-,TRBV3-1/TRBV3-2,TRBJ2-7,TRBD2,TGTGCCAGCAGCCAAGCTAGCGGGACTTCCTTCGAGCAGTACTTC,CASSQASGTSFEQYF
-,TRBV28,TRBJ1-2,-,TGTGCCAGCAGTTTAGACAGGCCTTCCTATGGCTACACCTTC,CASSLDRPSYGYTF
-,TRBV19,TRBJ1-6,TRBD1,TGTGCCAGTAGTTCCCTCGACAGGGGCATACCCCTCCACTTT,CASSSLDRGIPLHF
-,TRBV6-5,TRBJ2-2,TRBD2,TGTGCCAGCAAGACTAGCGGGGAGGTGACCGGGGAGCTGTTTTTT,CASKTSGEVTGELFF
-,TRBV5-1,TRBJ1-6,TRBD1,TGCGCCAGCAGCTTGGGGGACAGGAGCTATAATTCACCCCTCCACTTT,CASSLGDRSYNSPLHF
-,TRBV10-3,TRBJ2-5,TRBD2,TGTGCCACCGGACTAGCGGGAGAGACCCAGTACTTC,CATGLAGETQYF
-,TRBV6-5,TRBJ2-7,TRBD1,TGTGCCAGCAGGATACAGGGGGCTAAGGACGAGCAGTACTTC,CASRIQGAKDEQYF
-,TRBV4-1,TRBJ2-5,-,TGCGCCAGCAGCCAAGATGACAGGCCGGTGAAAGAGACCCAGTACTTC,CASSQDDRPVKETQYF
once,TRBV6-6,TRBJ2-7,-,TGTGCCAGCAGTCGAGACAGAGCCTACGAGCAGTACTTC,CASSRDRAYEQYF
-,TRBV29-1,TRBJ2-7,-,TGCAGCGTTGCCAGGGGCGGGGAGCAGTACTTC,CSVARGGEQYF
few,TRBV5-5,TRBJ2-1,TRBD1,TGTGCCAGCAGCTGGACAGGGCCCCCCAATGAGCAGTTCTTC,CASSWTGPPNEQFF
-,TRBV4-3,TRBJ2-3,TRBD2,TGCGCCAGCAGCCAAGAGTCCATAGCGGGGATCACAGATACGCAGTATTTT,CASSQESIAGITDTQYF
few,TRBV4-3,TRBJ1-2,-,TGCGCCAGCAGCCCTCAGGGGCTCGGTGGCTACACCTTC,CASSPQGLGGYTF
-,TRBV28,TRBJ2-3,-,TGTGCCAGCAAGAGCCCCCCAGGAACGCAGTATTTT,CASKSPPGTQYF
-,TRBV6-6,TRBJ1-6,-,TGTGCCAGCAGTTTCCGACAGATTAACTCACCCCTCCACTTT,CASSFRQINSPLHF
-,TRBV7-3,TRBJ2-1,-,TGTGCCAGCAGCTTAACACGGTACGGTGGAGATGAGCAGTTCTTC,CASSLTRYGGDEQFF
-,TRBV5-8,TRBJ1-5,-,TGTGCCAGCAGGTTGCGGGGGTCGGATCAGCCCCAGCATTTT,CASRLRGSDQPQHF
-,TRBV13,TRBJ2-7,TRBD2,TGTGCCAGCAGCTTAGGTGGACTAGCTTACGAGCAGTACTTC,CASSLGGLAYEQYF
-,TRBV18,TRBJ2-2,-,TGTGCCAGTTCCCAGAGGCAGGGCACCGGGGAGCTGTTTTTT,CASSQRQGTGELFF
-,TRBV12-3/TRBV12-4,TRBJ2-7,-,TGTGCCAGCAGGCTGACAGTTTCTAGGGAGCAGTACTTC,CASRLTVSREQYF
-,TRBV13,TRBJ2-5,TRBD1,TGTGCCAGCAGCCAAAAAGGGTACAGGGGGAAGACCCAGTACTTC,CASSQKGYRGKTQYF
-,TRBV5-6,TRBJ2-2,-,TGTGCCAGCAGCCCCCGGTCACTTATCGGGACCGGGGAGCTGTTTTTT,CASSPRSLIGTGELFF
-,TRBV5-4,TRBJ2-2,TRBD2,TGTGCCAGCAGACTAGCGGGGGGTCGAGACACCGGGGAGCTGTTTTTT,CASRLAGGRDTGELFF
once,TRBV29-1,TRBJ1-5,TRBD1,TGCAGCGTCCAAGGACAGGCAAATCAGCCCCAGCATTTT,CSVQGQANQPQHF
-,TRBV27,TRBJ2-2,TRBD2,TGTGCCAGCAGCCCTCGGACTAGTCCCACCGGGGAGCTGTTTTTT,CASSPRTSPTGELFF
few,TRBV5-5,TRBJ1-6,TRBD1,TGTGCCAGCAGCCAGGGGGCCTGGTCGGGGATCTCACCCCTCCACTTT,CASSQGAWSGISPLHF
once,TRBV19,TRBJ2-3,TRBD2,TGTGCCAGCCGGACTAGCGGGATAAGCACAGATACGCAGTATTTT,CASRTSGISTDTQYF
-,TRBV19,TRBJ2-2,-,TGTGCCAGTAGTCTCGGACTGAACACCGGGGAGCTGTTTTTT,CASSLGLNTGELFF
-,TRBV7-2,TRBJ1-5,-,TGTGCCAGCAGCTTAGGGGGGACTGGCAATCAGCCCCAGCATTTT,CASSLGGTGNQPQHF
-,TRBV7-9,TRBJ1-1,-,TGTGCCAGCAGCTTGGTTGAGACTGAAGCTTTCTTT,CASSLVETEAFF
-,TRBV15,TRBJ2-4,TRBD2,TGTGCCACCAGCAGAGGTTCCGGGGAGGGCATTCAGTACTTC,CATSRGSGEGIQYF
-,TRBV7-3,TRBJ1-2,-,TGTGCCAGCAGCTTAGGCCCACTTCAGGGAAGCTACACCTTC,CASSLGPLQGSYTF